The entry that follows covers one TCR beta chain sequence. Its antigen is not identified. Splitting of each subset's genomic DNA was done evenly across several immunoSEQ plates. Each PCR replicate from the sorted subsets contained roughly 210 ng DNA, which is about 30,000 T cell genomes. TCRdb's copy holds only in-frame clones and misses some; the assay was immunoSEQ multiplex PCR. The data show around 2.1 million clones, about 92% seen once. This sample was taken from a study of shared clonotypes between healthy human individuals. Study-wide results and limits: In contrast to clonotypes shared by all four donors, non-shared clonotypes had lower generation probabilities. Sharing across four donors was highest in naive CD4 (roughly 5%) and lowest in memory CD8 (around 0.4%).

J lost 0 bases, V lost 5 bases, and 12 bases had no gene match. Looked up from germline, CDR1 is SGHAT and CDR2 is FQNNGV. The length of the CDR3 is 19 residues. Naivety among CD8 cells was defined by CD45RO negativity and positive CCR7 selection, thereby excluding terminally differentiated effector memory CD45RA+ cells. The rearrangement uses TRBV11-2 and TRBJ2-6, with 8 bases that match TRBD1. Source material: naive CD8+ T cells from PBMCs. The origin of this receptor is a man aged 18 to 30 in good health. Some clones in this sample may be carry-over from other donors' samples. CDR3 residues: CASSPYGGQEPSGANVLTF. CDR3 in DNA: TGTGCCAGCAGCCCCTACGGGGGACAGGAGCCCTCTGGGGCCAACGTCCTGACTTTC.